This paragraph covers one T cell receptor beta chain sequence. This record comes from a study of cytomegalovirus exposure and HLA in healthy donors. 13 Jbeta primers and 60 Vbeta primers were used for the PCR. Method: immunoSEQ multiplex PCR; TCRdb's copy keeps in-frame clones and lacks some. The profile shows about 210,000 clones, 75% to 80% of them singletons. The V segment lost 3 bases and the J segment 6 bases; nucleotides outside the gene matches: 8. The CDR3 extends over 16 amino acids. Germline CDR1 and CDR2: LGHNT and FRNRAP. It was healthy bone marrow donors who served as donors. This TCR was recovered from a woman aged 30 to 39 in good health and CMV-seropositive. The V gene is TRBV12-5, the J gene TRBJ2-2, with 9 positions matching TRBD1. The sample was PBMCs. CDR3 in amino acids: CASGLQGALTAGELFF. The DNA of the CDR3 is TGTGCTAGTGGTTTACAGGGGGCCCTGACGGCCGGGGAGCTGTTTTTT.